The source of this T cell receptor beta chain is a study of cytomegalovirus exposure and HLA in healthy donors. The study, taken as a whole, reports: Follow-up analysis found HLA locus-dependent TCR association rates, highest for DRB1 and lowest for HLA-C.

Primers for the PCR totalled 60 Vbeta and 13 Jbeta. Assay: immunoSEQ multiplex PCR; the TCRdb copy retains only in-frame clones and omits some. The repertoire holds around 100,000 clones, with about 70% as singletons. In the case of this clone: Its antigen is undetermined.

This clonotype was sampled from a man younger than 40 in good health and CMV-seropositive. The source material was PBMCs.

The CDR3, as DNA: TGTGCCAGCAGTAGACAGGGGATGGGTGAAGCTTTCTTT. Protein product: CASSRQGMGEAFF. The rearrangement uses TRBV9 and TRBJ1-1; 8 bases line up with TRBD1. CDR1 SGDLS and CDR2 YYNGEE come from the germline V gene. Trimming took 5 bases from V and 7 from J; bases not matched to a gene: 7. CDR3 length: 13 residues. Using reference TRBV9 and TRBJ1-1 for the parts outside the CDR3, the full variable domain is DSGVTQTPKHLITATGQRVTLRCSPRSGDLSVYWYQQSLDQGLQFLIQYYNGEERAKGNILERFSAQQFPDLHSELNLSSLELGDSALYFCASSRQGMGEAFFGQGTRLTVV.